This is a list of T cell receptor beta chains from one sample in a study of identical twins. TCRdb re-analysed the 5' RACE reads in MiXCR, keeping a single row per CDR3 protein. The sample includes around 1.7 million distinct CDR3 sequences, roughly a third of them seen just once. Material: cord blood. Every receptor here comes from a newborn girl in good health. Each CDR3 is given with its conserved first and last residue. Fields, in order: D gene, clone size, V gene, J gene, CDR3 protein, CDR3 DNA. The D gene is left open where the match is weak. Some rows have no size entry. The others give once, few or many, or a class for an expanded clone.

-	-	TRBV7-2	TRBJ1-6	CASSLDRPGNSPLHF	TGTGCCAGCAGCTTAGATCGCCCCGGAAATTCACCCCTCCACTTT
-	few	TRBV21-1	TRBJ1-1	CASSKEVGDGVTEAFF	TGTGCCAGCAGCAAAGAGGTCGGTGACGGAGTCACTGAAGCTTTCTTT
-	-	TRBV6-6	TRBJ2-7	CASSYFPVGGEQYF	TGTGCCAGCAGTTACTTTCCAGTAGGAGGCGAGCAGTACTTC
TRBD2	-	TRBV6-6	TRBJ2-1	CASNLGLAGDYEQFF	TGTGCCAGCAACCTGGGACTAGCGGGGGATTATGAGCAGTTCTTC
-	-	TRBV6-1	TRBJ2-5	CASSESASEKTQYF	TGTGCCAGCAGTGAATCTGCTAGCGAAAAGACCCAGTACTTC
TRBD1	-	TRBV5-1	TRBJ2-1	CASSGTGSPDEQFF	TGCGCCAGCAGTGGGACAGGGTCTCCGGATGAGCAGTTCTTC
-	few	TRBV9	TRBJ2-5	CASSVALGGETQYF	TGTGCCAGCAGCGTAGCTCTAGGTGGAGAGACCCAGTACTTC
-	few	TRBV4-1	TRBJ2-3	CASSQDLLSRLVTQYF	TGCGCCAGCAGCCAAGATCTCTTGAGCCGGTTAGTTACGCAGTATTTT
-	-	TRBV9	TRBJ1-5	CASSQFLGQPQHF	TGTGCCAGCAGCCAGTTTTTAGGTCAGCCCCAGCATTTT
TRBD2	many	TRBV12-5	TRBJ2-1	CASGRTSGDHNEQFF	TGTGCTAGTGGCCGGACTAGCGGGGATCACAATGAGCAGTTCTTC
TRBD2	few	TRBV7-9	TRBJ2-1	CASSCSSGRPSGQFF	TGTGCCAGCAGCTGTTCTAGCGGGAGGCCCTCCGGCCAGTTCTTC
-	-	TRBV27	TRBJ2-7	CASSFSMSYEQYF	TGTGCCAGCAGTTTCTCCATGTCCTACGAGCAGTACTTC
TRBD2	-	TRBV10-3	TRBJ2-1	CATMGLAGEVYEQFF	TGTGCCACTATGGGACTAGCGGGAGAGGTGTATGAGCAGTTCTTC
-	-	TRBV7-2	TRBJ2-7	CASSLGITKIQYF	TGTGCCAGCAGCTTAGGGATTACGAAAATTCAGTACTTC
TRBD1	-	TRBV20-1	TRBJ2-2	CSARGQTGGTGELFF	TGCAGTGCTAGAGGCCAGACAGGGGGAACCGGGGAGCTGTTTTTT
-	-	TRBV11-3	TRBJ1-2	CASSLPRGDGYTF	TGTGCCAGCAGCTTACCCCGAGGGGATGGCTACACCTTC
-	few	TRBV9	TRBJ1-2	CASSVSGVYGYTF	TGTGCCAGCAGCGTAAGTGGAGTCTATGGCTACACCTTC
-	many	TRBV6-2/TRBV6-3	TRBJ2-5	CASSYFEETQYF	TGTGCCAGCAGTTACTTCGAAGAGACCCAGTACTTC